A selection of T cell receptor beta chains follows, all from one sample in a study of human T cells and chemical hapten exposure. TCRdb used MiXCR to reprocess the RACE reads, holding one entry per CDR3 protein. The table shows roughly 60,000 distinct CDR3 sequences, with about 6.7% occurring only once. The material was whole blood, obtained in connection with sensitization to the hapten diphenylcyclopropenone (DPC). These receptors originate from a woman aged 25 to 45 with alopecia areata. Some clones in this sample may be carry-over from other donors' samples. CDR3s include the opening cysteine and the closing phenylalanine or tryptophan. Each record gives: J gene, D gene, V gene, CDR3 protein. The D gene is left open where the match is weak.

J gene: TRBJ2-2; D gene: NA; V gene: TRBV7-9; CDR3 protein: CASSLAGATGELFF
J gene: TRBJ1-2; D gene: NA; V gene: TRBV6-1; CDR3 protein: CASSAERTNYGYTF
J gene: TRBJ2-3; D gene: NA; V gene: TRBV5-5; CDR3 protein: CASSLAQTLDTQYF
J gene: TRBJ2-7; D gene: TRBD2; V gene: TRBV11-2; CDR3 protein: CASSGLAGAYEQYF
J gene: TRBJ1-1; D gene: TRBD1; V gene: TRBV11-2; CDR3 protein: CASSSAGTGVVSEAFF
J gene: TRBJ2-1; D gene: TRBD2; V gene: TRBV20-1; CDR3 protein: CSASIGGGFSYNEQFF
J gene: TRBJ2-5; D gene: NA; V gene: TRBV7-2; CDR3 protein: CASSPYRDQETQYF
J gene: TRBJ2-3; D gene: TRBD2; V gene: TRBV24-1; CDR3 protein: CATSDPRRTSGGAADTQYF
J gene: TRBJ2-3; D gene: NA; V gene: TRBV18; CDR3 protein: CASSPGRSRSTDTQYF
J gene: TRBJ2-4; D gene: NA; V gene: TRBV2; CDR3 protein: CASSETPMRAHIQYF
J gene: TRBJ1-6; D gene: NA; V gene: TRBV6-1; CDR3 protein: CASSESWGYTRSELHF
J gene: TRBJ1-1; D gene: NA; V gene: TRBV20-1; CDR3 protein: CSASLNRMGTEAFF